The present TCR beta chain was sequenced within a study of post-analysis software for immune sequencing data. V lost 7 bases and J lost 6; bases outside the gene matches: 3. Germline V gene sequence: CDR1 MNHEY, CDR2 SVGEGT. This CDR3 has 13 residues. The library was made from cDNA and included unique molecular identifiers. From around 1 to 10 million T cells, roughly 530,000 cDNA molecules were obtained. TCRdb reprocessed the PCR reads with MiXCR, giving one entry per CDR3 protein. This sample yields around 150,000 distinct CDR3 sequences, of which 35% to 40% are seen a single time; approximately 30% belongs to the top ten.

The rearrangement uses TRBV6-2 or TRBV6-3 and TRBJ1-6; 7 bases are shared with TRBD1. Specimen: blood, collected after autologous hematopoietic stem cell transplantation. The receptor comes from a girl between 5 and 17 years old with multiple sclerosis. DNA for the CDR3: TGTGCCAGCAAGGGACAGCTTAATTCACCCCTCCACTTT. This translates into CASKGQLNSPLHF.